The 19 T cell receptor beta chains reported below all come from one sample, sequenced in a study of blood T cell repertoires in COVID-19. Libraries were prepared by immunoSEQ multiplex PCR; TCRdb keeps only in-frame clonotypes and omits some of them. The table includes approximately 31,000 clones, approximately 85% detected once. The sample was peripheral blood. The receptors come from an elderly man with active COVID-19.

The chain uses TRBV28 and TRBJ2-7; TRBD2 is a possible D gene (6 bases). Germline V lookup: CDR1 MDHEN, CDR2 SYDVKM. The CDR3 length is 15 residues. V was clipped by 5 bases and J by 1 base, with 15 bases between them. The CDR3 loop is CASSPRRGRSYEQYF. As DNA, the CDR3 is TGTGCCAGCAGTCCCCGGAGGGGCAGATCCTACGAGCAGTACTTC.

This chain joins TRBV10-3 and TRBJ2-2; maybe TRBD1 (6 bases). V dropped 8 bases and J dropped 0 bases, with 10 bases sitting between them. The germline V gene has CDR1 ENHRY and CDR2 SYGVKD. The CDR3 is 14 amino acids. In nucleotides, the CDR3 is TGTGCCATCCTGGACAGCGCGAACACCGGGGAGCTGTTTTTT. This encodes CAILDSANTGELFF.

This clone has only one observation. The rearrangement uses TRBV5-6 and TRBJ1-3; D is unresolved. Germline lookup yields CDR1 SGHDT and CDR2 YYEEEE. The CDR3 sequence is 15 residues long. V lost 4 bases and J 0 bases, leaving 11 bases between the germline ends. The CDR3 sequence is CASSPTADSGNTIYF. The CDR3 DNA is TGTGCCAGCAGCCCCACGGCGGACTCTGGAAACACCATATATTTT.

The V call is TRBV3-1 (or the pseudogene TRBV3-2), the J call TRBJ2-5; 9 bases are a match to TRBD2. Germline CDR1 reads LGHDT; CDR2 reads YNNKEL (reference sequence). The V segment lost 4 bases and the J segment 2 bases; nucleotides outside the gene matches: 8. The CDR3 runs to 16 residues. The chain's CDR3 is CASSPWKAGGQETQYF. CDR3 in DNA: TGTGCCAGCAGCCCGTGGAAAGCGGGGGGTCAAGAGACCCAGTACTTC.

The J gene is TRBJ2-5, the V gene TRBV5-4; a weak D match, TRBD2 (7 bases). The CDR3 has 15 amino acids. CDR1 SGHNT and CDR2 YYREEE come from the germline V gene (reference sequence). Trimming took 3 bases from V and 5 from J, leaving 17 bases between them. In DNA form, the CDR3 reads TGTGCCAGCAGCTCGGCGGGGGCCGGGGATGAGACCCAGTACTTC. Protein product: CASSSAGAGDETQYF.

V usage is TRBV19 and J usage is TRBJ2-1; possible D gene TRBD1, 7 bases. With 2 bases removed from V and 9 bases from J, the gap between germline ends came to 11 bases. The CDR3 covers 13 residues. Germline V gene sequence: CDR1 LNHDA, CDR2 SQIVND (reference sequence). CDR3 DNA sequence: TGTGCCAGTAGTATACCAGGGGGGCCTGAGCAGTTCTTC. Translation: CASSIPGGPEQFF. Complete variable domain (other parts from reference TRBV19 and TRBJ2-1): DGGITQSPKYLFRKEGQNVTLSCEQNLNHDAMYWYRQDPGQGLRLIYYSQIVNDFQKGDIAEGYSVSREKKESFPLTVTSAQKNPTAFYLCASSIPGGPEQFFGPGTRLTVL.

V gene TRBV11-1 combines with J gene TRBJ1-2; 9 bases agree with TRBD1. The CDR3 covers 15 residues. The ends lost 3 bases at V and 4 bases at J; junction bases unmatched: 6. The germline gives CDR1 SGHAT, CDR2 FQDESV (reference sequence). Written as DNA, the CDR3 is TGTGCCAGCAGCTTCACCGGGACAGGGCCCTATGGCTACACCTTC. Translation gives CASSFTGTGPYGYTF.

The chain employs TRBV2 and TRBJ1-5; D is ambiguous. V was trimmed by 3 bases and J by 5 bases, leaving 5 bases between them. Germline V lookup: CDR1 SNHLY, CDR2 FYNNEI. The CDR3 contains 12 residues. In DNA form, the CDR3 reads TGTGCCAGCAGTGACGGTTATCAGCCCCAGCATTTT. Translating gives CASSDGYQPQHF.

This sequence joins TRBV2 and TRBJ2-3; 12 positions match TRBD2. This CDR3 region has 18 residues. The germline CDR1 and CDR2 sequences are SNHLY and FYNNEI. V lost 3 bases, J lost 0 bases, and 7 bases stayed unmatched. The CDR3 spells CASSDPASGGASTDTQYF. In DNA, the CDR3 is TGTGCCAGCAGTGATCCGGCTAGCGGGGGGGCAAGCACAGATACGCAGTATTTT.

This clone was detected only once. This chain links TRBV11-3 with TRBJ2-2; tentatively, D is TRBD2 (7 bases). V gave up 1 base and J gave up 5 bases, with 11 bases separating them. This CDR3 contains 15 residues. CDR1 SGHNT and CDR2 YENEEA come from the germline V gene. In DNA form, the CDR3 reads TGTGCCAGCAGCTTAGGCGGGGGCCGGACCGGGGAGCTGTTTTTT. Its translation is CASSLGGGRTGELFF.

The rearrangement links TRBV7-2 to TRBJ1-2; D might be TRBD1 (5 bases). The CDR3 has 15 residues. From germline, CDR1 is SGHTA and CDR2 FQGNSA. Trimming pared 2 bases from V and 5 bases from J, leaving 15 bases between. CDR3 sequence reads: CASSLLFGAGYGYTF. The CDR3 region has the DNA TGTGCCAGCAGCTTACTTTTCGGGGCGGGGTATGGCTACACCTTC. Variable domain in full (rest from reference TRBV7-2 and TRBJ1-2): GAGVSQSPSNKVTEKGKDVELRCDPISGHTALYWYRQSLGQGLEFLIYFQGNSAPDKSGLPSDRFSAERTGGSVSTLTIQRTQQEDSAVYLCASSLLFGAGYGYTFGSGTRLTVV.

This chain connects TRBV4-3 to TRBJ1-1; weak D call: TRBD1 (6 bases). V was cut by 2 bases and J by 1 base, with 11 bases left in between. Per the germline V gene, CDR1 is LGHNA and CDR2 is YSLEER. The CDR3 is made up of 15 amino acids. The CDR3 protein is CASSQTGQENTEAFF. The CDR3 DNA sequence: TGCGCCAGCAGCCAAACGGGACAAGAGAACACTGAAGCTTTCTTT.

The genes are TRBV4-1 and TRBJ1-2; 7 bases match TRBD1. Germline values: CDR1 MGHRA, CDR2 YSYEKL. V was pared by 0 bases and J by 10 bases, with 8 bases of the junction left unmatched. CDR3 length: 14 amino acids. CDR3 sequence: CASSQDRDRDAYTF. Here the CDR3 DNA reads TGCGCCAGCAGCCAAGATCGAGACAGGGACGCCTACACCTTC.

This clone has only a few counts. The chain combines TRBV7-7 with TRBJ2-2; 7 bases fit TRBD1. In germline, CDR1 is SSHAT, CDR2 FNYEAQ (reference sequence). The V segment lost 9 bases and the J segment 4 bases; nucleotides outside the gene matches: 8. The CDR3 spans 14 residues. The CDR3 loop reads CASTDRDGTGELFF. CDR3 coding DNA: TGTGCCAGTACCGACAGGGACGGCACCGGGGAGCTGTTTTTT.

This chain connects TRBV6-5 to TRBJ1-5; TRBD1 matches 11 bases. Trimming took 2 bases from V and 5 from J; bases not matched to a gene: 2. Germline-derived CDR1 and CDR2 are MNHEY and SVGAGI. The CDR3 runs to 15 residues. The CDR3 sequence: CASSYGQGAYQPQHF. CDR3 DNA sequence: TGTGCCAGCAGTTACGGACAGGGGGCGTATCAGCCCCAGCATTTT.

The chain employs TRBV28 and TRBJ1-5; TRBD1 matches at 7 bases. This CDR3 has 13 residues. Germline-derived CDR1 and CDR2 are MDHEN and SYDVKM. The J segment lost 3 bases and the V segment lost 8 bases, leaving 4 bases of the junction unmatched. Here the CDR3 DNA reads TGTGCCAGCTGGGGACAGAACAATCAGCCCCAGCATTTT. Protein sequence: CASWGQNNQPQHF.

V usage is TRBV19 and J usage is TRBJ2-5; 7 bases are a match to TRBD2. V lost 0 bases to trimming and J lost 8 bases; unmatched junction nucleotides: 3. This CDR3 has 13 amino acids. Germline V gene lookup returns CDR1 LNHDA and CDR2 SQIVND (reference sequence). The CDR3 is CASSIDGEGTQYF. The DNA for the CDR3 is TGTGCCAGTAGTATAGACGGGGAGGGAACCCAGTACTTC.

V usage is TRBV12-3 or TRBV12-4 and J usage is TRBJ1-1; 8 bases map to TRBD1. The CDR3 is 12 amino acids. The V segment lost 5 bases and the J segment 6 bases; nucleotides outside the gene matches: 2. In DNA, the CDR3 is TGTGCCAGCAGTCTGACAGGGGCTGAAGCTTTCTTT. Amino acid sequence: CASSLTGAEAFF.

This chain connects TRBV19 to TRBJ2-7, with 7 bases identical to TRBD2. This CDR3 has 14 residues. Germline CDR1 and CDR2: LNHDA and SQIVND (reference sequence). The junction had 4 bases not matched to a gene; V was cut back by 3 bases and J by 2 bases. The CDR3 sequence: CASSISGGTYEQYF. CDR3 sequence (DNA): TGTGCCAGTAGTATTTCCGGGGGGACCTACGAGCAGTACTTC.